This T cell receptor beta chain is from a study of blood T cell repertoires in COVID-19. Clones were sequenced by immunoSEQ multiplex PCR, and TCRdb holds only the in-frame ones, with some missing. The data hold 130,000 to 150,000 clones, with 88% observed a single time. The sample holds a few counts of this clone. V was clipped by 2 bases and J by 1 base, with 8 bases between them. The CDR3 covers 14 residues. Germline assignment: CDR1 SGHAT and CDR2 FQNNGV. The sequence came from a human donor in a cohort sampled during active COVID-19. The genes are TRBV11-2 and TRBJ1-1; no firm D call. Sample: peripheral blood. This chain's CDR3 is CASSLQAGNTEAFF. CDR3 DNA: TGTGCCAGCAGCTTACAGGCGGGGAACACTGAAGCTTTCTTT.